The 9 T cell receptor beta chains given below trace back to one sample, sequenced in a study of T cell changes during pregnancy in multiple sclerosis. The method was immunoSEQ multiplex PCR; TCRdb's version includes in-frame clones alone and lacks a portion of them. This table has tens of thousands of clones, almost 95% appearing once. The material was peripheral blood, obtained before pregnancy. The receptors come from a female donor with multiple sclerosis, enrolled in a pregnancy study.

CDR3: CASSLGGLYEQYF. Written as DNA, the CDR3 is TGTGCCAGCAGCCTCGGCGGCCTGTACGAGCAGTACTTC. The chain combines TRBV11-3 with TRBJ2-7; D gene unclear. The CDR3 consists of 13 residues. Deletions cut 5 bases from V and 4 bases from J, with 12 bases between. Germline V gene sequence: CDR1 SGHNT, CDR2 YENEEA.

The V call is TRBV6-1, the J call TRBJ1-1; a weak D match, TRBD1 (6 bases). Looked up from germline, CDR1 is MNHNS and CDR2 is SASEGT. The CDR3 covers 16 residues. V was shortened by 2 bases and J by 4 bases, with 17 bases between the two germline ends. The DNA of the CDR3 is TGTGCCAGCAGTGAAATGGACGGGATCAGGGGCACTGAAGCTTTCTTT. As protein: CASSEMDGIRGTEAFF.

V usage is TRBV28 and J usage is TRBJ1-5; perhaps TRBD1 as D (5 bases). Trimming took off 7 bases at V and 4 bases at J, with 17 bases between the two ends. CDR3 length: 15 amino acids. CDR1 is MDHEN, CDR2 SYDVKM, per germline. Here the CDR3 reads CASTQTGPGNQPQHF. The CDR3 DNA reads TGTGCCAGCACCCAGACCGGGCCAGGGAATCAGCCCCAGCATTTT.

The CDR3 region is CASRRTGGTEAFF. The DNA of the CDR3 is TGTGCCAGCAGGCGGACAGGTGGGACTGAAGCTTTCTTT. The rearrangement uses TRBV28 and TRBJ1-1; 7 bases are a match to TRBD1. The J segment lost 5 bases and the V segment lost 6 bases, leaving 6 bases of the junction unmatched. Germline V gene sequence: CDR1 MDHEN, CDR2 SYDVKM. The CDR3 is 13 residues long.

The chain employs TRBV29-1 and TRBJ2-3; 7 bases fit TRBD1. Per the germline V gene, CDR1 is SQVTM and CDR2 is ANQGSEA. The CDR3 has 16 amino acids. Losses at the gene ends were 3 bases for V and 2 bases for J; bases not matched to a gene: 11. The chain's CDR3 is CSVEDGDSEFTDTQYF. Written as DNA, the CDR3 is TGCAGCGTTGAGGATGGGGACAGTGAATTCACAGATACGCAGTATTTT.

J is TRBJ2-7 and V is TRBV4-1; TRBD2 might be the D (6 bases). Trimming removed 1 base from V and 4 bases from J, with 8 bases in between. Germline loops: CDR1 MGHRA, CDR2 YSYEKL. The CDR3 covers 13 residues. Written as DNA, the CDR3 is TGCGCCAGCAGCCAAGCTGCGGGGTACGAGCAGTACTTC. This encodes CASSQAAGYEQYF.

This clone was counted a single time. The chain couples TRBV10-3 to TRBJ1-3, with D perhaps TRBD1 (6 bases). CDR3 length: 15 amino acids. Germline CDR1 and CDR2: ENHRY and SYGVKD. The germline V and J ends were trimmed by 4 bases and 0 bases, with 10 bases remaining between them. This CDR3 reads CAISGAGDSGNTIYF. The CDR3 coding sequence is TGTGCCATCAGTGGGGCAGGGGACTCTGGAAACACCATATATTTT.

The chain links TRBV7-2 to TRBJ1-2; TRBD1 is a possible D gene (6 bases). Per the germline V gene, CDR1 is SGHTA and CDR2 is FQGNSA. This CDR3 contains 15 residues. Trimming shortened V by 0 bases and J by 12 bases, and 20 bases separated the two germline ends. The chain's CDR3 is CASSLAPHSTGINTF. CDR3 in DNA: TGTGCCAGCAGCTTAGCCCCCCACTCCACAGGGATAAACACCTTC.

This chain links TRBV9 with TRBJ2-1, with TRBD2 matching 7 bases. Germline values: CDR1 SGDLS, CDR2 YYNGEE. Trimming removed 0 bases from V and 5 bases from J; junction bases left unmatched: 5. CDR3 size: 15 residues. CDR3 in DNA: TGTGCCAGCAGCGTAGCTGGGAGGGGAAACAATGAGCAGTTCTTC. Translating gives CASSVAGRGNNEQFF.